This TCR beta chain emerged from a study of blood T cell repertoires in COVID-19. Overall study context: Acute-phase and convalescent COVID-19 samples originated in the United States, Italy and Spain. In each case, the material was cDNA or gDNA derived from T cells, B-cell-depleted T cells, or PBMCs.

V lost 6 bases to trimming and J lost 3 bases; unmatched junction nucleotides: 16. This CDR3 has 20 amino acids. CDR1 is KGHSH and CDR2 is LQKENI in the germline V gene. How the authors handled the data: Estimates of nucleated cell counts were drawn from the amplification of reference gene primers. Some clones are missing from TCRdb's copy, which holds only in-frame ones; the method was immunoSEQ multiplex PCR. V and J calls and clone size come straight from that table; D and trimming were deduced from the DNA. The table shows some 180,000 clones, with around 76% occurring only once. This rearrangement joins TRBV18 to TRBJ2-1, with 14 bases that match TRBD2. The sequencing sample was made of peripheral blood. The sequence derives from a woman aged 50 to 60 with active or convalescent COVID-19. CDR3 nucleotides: TGTGCCAGCTCTCCGAATCCGACTAGCGGGAGGGCCCCCAGCTACAATGAGCAGTTCTTC. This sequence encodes CASSPNPTSGRAPSYNEQFF.